The 8 T cell receptor beta chains below all came from one sample that was sequenced in a study of shared T cell receptors in the human thymus (dated by TCRdb to about 2021). The library came from the immunoSEQ multiplex PCR assay. The clones in this table, taken by TCRdb from immuneACCESS, are in-frame only. Not every clone is retained; where verified, under half of the shortfall comes from an unresolved V gene, and the cause of the rest is unknown. The sample table shows 600,000 to 900,000 clones, and roughly 88% are seen once. 0.0095% to 0.011% of the sample is held by the ten biggest clonotypes. The sample was also reused in another study, on human thymus T cells.

Source material: thymocytes. Receptors originate from a girl in the first two years of life with a congenital heart defect. Donor details come from another sample of the same person, matched by shared clones.

The J gene is TRBJ2-2, the V gene TRBV6-5; 7 positions agree with TRBD1. The CDR3 has 16 amino acids. Germline values: CDR1 MNHEY, CDR2 SVGAGI. V lost 1 base and J lost 4; bases outside the gene matches: 6. CDR3: CASSYYGDSSTGELFF. DNA for the CDR3: TGTGCCAGCAGTTACTACGGGGACAGCAGCACCGGGGAGCTGTTTTTT.

This rearrangement joins TRBV5-1 to TRBJ1-4; tentative D call: TRBD1 (5 bases). V lost 2 bases and J 8 bases, leaving 10 bases between the germline ends. The V gene's germline CDR1 is SGHRS and CDR2 YFSETQ. The CDR3 has 13 residues. CDR3 residues: CASSFLGREKLFF. CDR3 nucleotides: TGCGCCAGCAGCTTCCTGGGGCGGGAAAAACTGTTTTTT.

J is TRBJ1-2 and V is TRBV4-1; 7 bases fit TRBD1. V was clipped by 4 bases and J by 7 bases; unmatched bases: 12. The germline V gene has CDR1 MGHRA and CDR2 YSYEKL. The CDR3 is made up of 15 amino acids. This CDR3 reads CASSRKRQGRSGYTF. CDR3 bases: TGCGCCAGCAGCCGAAAGAGACAGGGTAGGAGTGGCTACACCTTC.

The chain has TRBV7-2 and TRBJ2-1; tentatively, D is TRBD1 (5 bases). Trimming took 5 bases from V and 2 from J, leaving 16 bases between them. CDR1 and CDR2 from the germline V gene are SGHTA and FQGNSA. This CDR3 contains 16 residues. The CDR3 loop is CASSLEGHVPYNEQFF. Written as DNA, the CDR3 is TGTGCCAGCAGCCTGGAAGGACATGTCCCCTACAATGAGCAGTTCTTC.

Points on this clone: An end of the junction differs from the germline gene, which may be a read error. The same CDR3 can be traced to other DNA sequences in this sample. This chain uses TRBV5-4 with TRBJ2-7; tentative D call: TRBD1 (5 bases). This CDR3 has 17 amino acids. Germline CDR1 SGHNT, CDR2 YYREEE (reference sequence). CDR3 amino acids: CASSLASDRTIHYEQYF. In DNA, the CDR3 is TGCGCCAGCAGCTTGGCCAGCGATCGGACAATACACTACGAGCAGTACTTC. Together with reference TRBV5-4 and TRBJ2-7, the CDR3 gives the full variable domain: ETGVTQSPTHLIKTRGQQVTLRCSSQSGHNTVSWYQQALGQGPQFIFQYYREEENGRGNFPPRFSGLQFPNYSSELNVNALELDDSALYLCASSLASDRTIHYEQYFGPGTRLTVT.

The chain couples TRBV2 to TRBJ2-7; TRBD2 aligns across 7 bases. Germline CDR1 reads SNHLY; CDR2 reads FYNNEI. The CDR3 runs to 15 residues. After removal of 6 bases from V and 2 bases from J, the junction contained 10 bases not matched to a gene. CDR3 amino acids: CASSPTGGSTYEQYF. CDR3 nucleotide sequence: TGTGCCAGCAGCCCAACCGGGGGGTCGACCTACGAGCAGTACTTC.

This clone was recorded a few times. The genes are TRBV28 and TRBJ2-3; no clear D. The germline V gene has CDR1 MDHEN and CDR2 SYDVKM. This CDR3 comprises 16 residues. Trimming took 5 bases from V and 5 from J, leaving 20 bases between them. The CDR3: CASSTTLKLGEDTQYF. The CDR3 coding sequence is TGTGCCAGCAGTACTACCCTCAAGCTCGGCGAAGATACGCAGTATTTT.

The V gene is TRBV7-2, the J gene TRBJ1-2; a possible D gene is TRBD1 (5 bases). The CDR3 has 14 residues. V was shortened by 1 base and J by 6 bases, with 12 bases between the two germline ends. The germline V gene has CDR1 SGHTA and CDR2 FQGNSA. The CDR3 here is CASSLVTGGNGYTF. CDR3 in DNA: TGTGCCAGCAGCTTAGTGACTGGGGGGAATGGCTACACCTTC.